A selection of T cell receptor beta chains follows, all from one sample in a study of shared clonotypes between healthy human individuals. The protocol was immunoSEQ multiplex PCR, while the TCRdb copy is restricted to in-frame clones and leaves out a portion. The table shows 1,500,000 or so clones, with approximately 98.5% occurring only once. Sequencing was done on a sample of naive CD4+ T cells sorted from blood. The receptors stem from a man aged 25 to 40 in good health. Both conserved end residues are part of each CDR3. D genes are given only for firm matches. A clone size is listed for some rows: how often the clone was seen (once, few, many), or a class if it is expanded.

j_call: TRBJ2-3
v_call: TRBV6-4
d_call: -
clone_size: -
cdr3_nt: TGTGCCAGCAGTGAGGGGGCGCGGGAGACAGATACGCAGTATTTT
cdr3_aa: CASSEGARETDTQYF

j_call: TRBJ1-5
v_call: TRBV6-1
d_call: -
clone_size: -
cdr3_nt: TGTGCCAGCAGCCGCCGCGACAGTAGCAATCAGCCCCAGCATTTT
cdr3_aa: CASSRRDSSNQPQHF

j_call: TRBJ1-2
v_call: TRBV28
d_call: TRBD1
clone_size: once
cdr3_nt: TGTGCCAGCAGTTTCGTATCCCTTGGACAGGGAGTAGGTGGCTACACCTTC
cdr3_aa: CASSFVSLGQGVGGYTF

j_call: TRBJ1-4
v_call: TRBV28
d_call: -
clone_size: -
cdr3_nt: TGTGCCAGCAGCCCCACAGGAAGACTAAATGAAAAACTGTTTTTT
cdr3_aa: CASSPTGRLNEKLFF

j_call: TRBJ2-7
v_call: TRBV27
d_call: -
clone_size: -
cdr3_nt: TGTGCCAGCAGTTTAACGGGCCAACCAAGGGCCGAGCAGTACTTC
cdr3_aa: CASSLTGQPRAEQYF

j_call: TRBJ2-7
v_call: TRBV6-1
d_call: TRBD1
clone_size: -
cdr3_nt: TGTGCCAGCACCCCAACATGGGACAGGGGAAACGAGCAGTACTTC
cdr3_aa: CASTPTWDRGNEQYF

j_call: TRBJ2-7
v_call: TRBV5-1
d_call: -
clone_size: -
cdr3_nt: TGCGCCAGCAGCTTGGGCGACACACTCATCGGCTACGAGCAGTACTTC
cdr3_aa: CASSLGDTLIGYEQYF

j_call: TRBJ2-5
v_call: TRBV9
d_call: TRBD2
clone_size: -
cdr3_nt: TGTGCCAGCAGCGTTACTAGCGGCCAAGAGACCCAGTACTTC
cdr3_aa: CASSVTSGQETQYF

j_call: TRBJ2-2
v_call: TRBV11-1
d_call: -
clone_size: -
cdr3_nt: TGTGCCAGCGGCGGGACAACGAACACCGGGGAGCTGTTTTTT
cdr3_aa: CASGGTTNTGELFF

j_call: TRBJ1-2
v_call: TRBV29-1
d_call: TRBD1
clone_size: -
cdr3_nt: TGCAGCGTTGCGAGCCAGACAGGGGTTGCCTACTACACCTTC
cdr3_aa: CSVASQTGVAYYTF

j_call: TRBJ2-1
v_call: TRBV10-1
d_call: -
clone_size: -
cdr3_nt: TGCGCCAGCTCTCAGCGGAGAGACTACAATGAGCAGTTCTTC
cdr3_aa: CASSQRRDYNEQFF

j_call: TRBJ2-1
v_call: TRBV6-1
d_call: -
clone_size: -
cdr3_nt: TGTGCCAGCAGTGTGGACAGCCTATCCTACAATGAGCAGTTCTTC
cdr3_aa: CASSVDSLSYNEQFF

j_call: TRBJ1-1
v_call: TRBV9
d_call: -
clone_size: -
cdr3_nt: TGTGCCAGCAGCGTAGGTTTAGGGGAAGGAAACACTGAAGCTTTCTTT
cdr3_aa: CASSVGLGEGNTEAFF

j_call: TRBJ2-7
v_call: TRBV18
d_call: TRBD2
clone_size: -
cdr3_nt: TGTGCCAGCTCGATTGGAGCGGGAGGTCACTACGAGCAGTACTTC
cdr3_aa: CASSIGAGGHYEQYF

j_call: TRBJ1-2
v_call: TRBV27
d_call: TRBD1
clone_size: -
cdr3_nt: TGTGCCAGCAGTTTAAGTTGGGGTCCGGGACAGGGGAGTAATGGCTACACCTTC
cdr3_aa: CASSLSWGPGQGSNGYTF

j_call: TRBJ2-3
v_call: TRBV9
d_call: TRBD1
clone_size: -
cdr3_nt: TGTGCCAGCAGCGTCTGGGACAGGGGGCAAGTAGATACGCAGTATTTT
cdr3_aa: CASSVWDRGQVDTQYF

j_call: TRBJ2-3
v_call: TRBV9
d_call: TRBD2
clone_size: -
cdr3_nt: TGTGCCAGCAGCCTATGGGGACTAGCGGGAGGGTATAACACAGATACGCAGTATTTT
cdr3_aa: CASSLWGLAGGYNTDTQYF

j_call: TRBJ2-1
v_call: TRBV7-2
d_call: TRBD2
clone_size: -
cdr3_nt: TGTGCCAGCAGCTTTCAACGGGACTATCGACCCTCTTACAATGAGCAGTTCTTC
cdr3_aa: CASSFQRDYRPSYNEQFF

j_call: TRBJ1-4
v_call: TRBV18
d_call: -
clone_size: -
cdr3_nt: TGTGCCAGCTCAAGGGGCCAATCAACTAATGAAAAACTGTTTTTT
cdr3_aa: CASSRGQSTNEKLFF

j_call: TRBJ2-7
v_call: TRBV18
d_call: TRBD2
clone_size: -
cdr3_nt: TGTGCCAGCTCACCAAAGGCTAGCGGGAGGCTAACCTACGAGCAGTACTTC
cdr3_aa: CASSPKASGRLTYEQYF

j_call: TRBJ2-7
v_call: TRBV18
d_call: TRBD1
clone_size: -
cdr3_nt: TGTGCCAGCTCACCGACAGGGTTCGAGCAGTACTTC
cdr3_aa: CASSPTGFEQYF

j_call: TRBJ2-5
v_call: TRBV27
d_call: -
clone_size: once
cdr3_nt: TGTGCCAGCAGTTCCTTTGGGGAGACCCAGTACTTC
cdr3_aa: CASSSFGETQYF

j_call: TRBJ2-7
v_call: TRBV11-2
d_call: TRBD1
clone_size: -
cdr3_nt: TGTGCCAGCAGCTTAGAACCGGGACAGAACCCCAGGGAGCAGTACTTC
cdr3_aa: CASSLEPGQNPREQYF

j_call: TRBJ2-1
v_call: TRBV7-2
d_call: -
clone_size: -
cdr3_nt: TGTGCCAGCAGCTTAGCGGCGGCCCTCTCCTACAATGAGCAGTTCTTC
cdr3_aa: CASSLAAALSYNEQFF

j_call: TRBJ1-1
v_call: TRBV6-5
d_call: -
clone_size: -
cdr3_nt: TGTGCCAGCAGCCGGTTCGACAAGAACACTGAAGCTTTCTTT
cdr3_aa: CASSRFDKNTEAFF

j_call: TRBJ2-7
v_call: TRBV11-2
d_call: TRBD2
clone_size: -
cdr3_nt: TGTGCCAGCAGCTCCGTCCGGACTAGATCCTACGAGCAGTACTTC
cdr3_aa: CASSSVRTRSYEQYF

j_call: TRBJ2-1
v_call: TRBV5-6
d_call: -
clone_size: -
cdr3_nt: TGTGCCAGCAGCTTCAGGGGAGGCACTGGTAATGAGCAGTTCTTC
cdr3_aa: CASSFRGGTGNEQFF

j_call: TRBJ2-3
v_call: TRBV5-6
d_call: -
clone_size: -
cdr3_nt: TGTGCCAGCAGCCCCCTTACTTTCGGGAGCGAGGGCCGAGATACGCAGTATTTT
cdr3_aa: CASSPLTFGSEGRDTQYF

j_call: TRBJ2-6
v_call: TRBV7-9
d_call: -
clone_size: -
cdr3_nt: TGTGCCAGCAGCTTAGCAGGGCGAAGCTCTGGGGCCAACGTCCTGACTTTC
cdr3_aa: CASSLAGRSSGANVLTF

j_call: TRBJ2-4
v_call: TRBV7-9
d_call: -
clone_size: -
cdr3_nt: TGTGCCAGCAGCTTACCTCAGGGAGCCAAAAACATTCAGTACTTC
cdr3_aa: CASSLPQGAKNIQYF

j_call: TRBJ2-7
v_call: TRBV30
d_call: -
clone_size: -
cdr3_nt: TGTGCCTGGAGTAGTTCCAGGGGGGGGAATTACGAGCAGTACTTC
cdr3_aa: CAWSSSRGGNYEQYF

j_call: TRBJ1-2
v_call: TRBV5-5
d_call: -
clone_size: -
cdr3_nt: TGTGCCAGCAGCACGACAGCTAACTACGGCTACACCTTC
cdr3_aa: CASSTTANYGYTF

j_call: TRBJ2-3
v_call: TRBV27
d_call: -
clone_size: once
cdr3_nt: TGTGCCAGCCCTCAAGGTTACCGGTTCACAGATACGCAGTATTTT
cdr3_aa: CASPQGYRFTDTQYF

j_call: TRBJ2-6
v_call: TRBV2
d_call: TRBD1
clone_size: -
cdr3_nt: TGTGCCAGCAGTGGAAGGACAGGGGGGGGCTCTGGGGCCAACGTCCTGACTTTC
cdr3_aa: CASSGRTGGGSGANVLTF

j_call: TRBJ2-7
v_call: TRBV7-2
d_call: -
clone_size: -
cdr3_nt: TGTGCCAGCAGCTTATTTCCCGTTGGGGAGCAGTACTTC
cdr3_aa: CASSLFPVGEQYF

j_call: TRBJ1-2
v_call: TRBV28
d_call: -
clone_size: once
cdr3_nt: TGTGCCAGCAGTTTGTCGGGACACCCAAACTATGGCTACACCTTC
cdr3_aa: CASSLSGHPNYGYTF